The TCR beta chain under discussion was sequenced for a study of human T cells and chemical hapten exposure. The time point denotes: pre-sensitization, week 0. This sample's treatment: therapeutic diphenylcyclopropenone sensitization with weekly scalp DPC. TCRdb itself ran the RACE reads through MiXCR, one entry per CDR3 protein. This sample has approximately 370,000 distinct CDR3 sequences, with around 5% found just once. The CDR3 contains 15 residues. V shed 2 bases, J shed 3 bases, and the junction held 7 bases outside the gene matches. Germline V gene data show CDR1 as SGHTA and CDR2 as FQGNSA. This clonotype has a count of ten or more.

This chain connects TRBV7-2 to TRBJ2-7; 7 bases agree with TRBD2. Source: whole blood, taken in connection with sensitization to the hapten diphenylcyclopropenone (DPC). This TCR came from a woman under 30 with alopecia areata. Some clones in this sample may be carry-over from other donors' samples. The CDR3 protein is CASSLLQTGGYEQYF. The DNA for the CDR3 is TGTGCCAGCAGCTTACTACAAACGGGGGGCTACGAGCAGTACTTC.